This entry is about one TCR beta chain. This sample stems from a study of blood T cell repertoires in COVID-19. Background on the study: Whether acute or convalescent, the COVID-19 samples came from the United States, Italy and Spain.

As handled by the study authors: Researchers report that nucleated cell counts were estimated from reference gene primer amplification. Clones were sequenced by immunoSEQ multiplex PCR, and TCRdb holds only the in-frame ones, with some missing. The DNA was the basis for D and trimming; V, J and clone size are from that table. The sample holds 200,000 or so clones, around four fifths seen once. The germline V gene has CDR1 LGHNA and CDR2 YNFKEQ. The CDR3 loop spans 13 amino acids. Trimming stripped 0 bases from V and 8 bases from J, with 10 bases between. V gene TRBV4-2 combines with J gene TRBJ1-2, with D uncertain. The receptor's source is a woman aged 25-40 years with acute or convalescent COVID-19. The sequenced sample consisted of peripheral blood. The CDR3 nucleotides are TGTGCCAGCAGCCAAGAACCAGCGTGGGGCTACACCTTC. Translating gives CASSQEPAWGYTF.